This T cell receptor (beta chain) was recovered during a study of identical twins. TCRdb redid the calling of the 5' RACE reads with MiXCR, one entry per CDR3 protein. The sample lists 1.5 million to 2 million distinct CDR3 sequences; under 35% were seen once. Trimming cost V 3 bases and J 10 bases; bases outside gene matches: 12. Germline assignment: CDR1 DFQATT and CDR2 SNEGSKA (reference sequence). There are 15 residues in the CDR3. This rearrangement joins TRBV20-1 to TRBJ1-6; TRBD1 matches 7 bases. The specimen sequenced was cord blood. The receptor was derived from a newborn girl in good health. The CDR3, as DNA: TGCAGTGCTAGGGTATACACACAGGGGAAGTCACCCCTCCACTTT. This encodes CSARVYTQGKSPLHF.